The rows below give T cell receptor beta chains drawn from one sample of a study of T cells after yellow fever vaccination. From the 5' RACE reads, TCRdb called clonotypes with MiXCR, one entry per CDR3 protein. The sample shows over 250,000 distinct CDR3 sequences, approximately 5.2% of them seen only once. The sequencing used CD4+ T cells sorted from PBMCs, collected on the day of the yellow fever booster vaccination. The receptors were sampled from a man younger than 30 who received the YFV17D yellow fever vaccine. CDR3s include the opening cysteine and the closing phenylalanine or tryptophan. The order of the fields is clone size, V gene, D gene, J gene, CDR3 DNA, CDR3 protein. The D gene is left open where the match is weak. Rows may omit the clone size; those that give it use once, few, many or a size class.

few	TRBV20-1	-	TRBJ1-1	TGCAGTGCTAGCGGGGGACTGAACACTGAAGCTTTCTTT	CSASGGLNTEAFF
-	TRBV12-3/TRBV12-4	TRBD1	TRBJ1-1	TGTGCCAGCAGTCGGACAGGGGCGAACACTGAAGCTTTCTTT	CASSRTGANTEAFF
-	TRBV7-2	-	TRBJ1-5	TGTGCCAGCAGCTTAGCTGGTGGCTATAGCAATCAGCCCCAGCATTTT	CASSLAGGYSNQPQHF
few	TRBV6-5	-	TRBJ2-2	TGTGCCAGCAGTCCTAGGATTGTCTCCGGGGAGCTGTTTTTT	CASSPRIVSGELFF
many	TRBV12-3/TRBV12-4	-	TRBJ2-7	TGTGCCAGCAGCGGACGAGACAGAGGCTCCTACGAGCAGTACTTC	CASSGRDRGSYEQYF
-	TRBV4-2	TRBD1	TRBJ2-3	TGTGCCAGCAGCCAAGATGATGGACAGGGGGAGAATACGCAGTATTTT	CASSQDDGQGENTQYF
-	TRBV5-1	TRBD2	TRBJ2-5	TGCGCCAGCAGCTTGGGACTAGCGGGGAGCCAAGAGACCCAGTACTTC	CASSLGLAGSQETQYF
many	TRBV5-1	TRBD2	TRBJ2-5	TGCGCCAGCATTCCTAGCGGGTCGGAGACCCAGTACTTC	CASIPSGSETQYF
-	TRBV7-2	-	TRBJ1-2	TGTGCCAGCAGCGGGGCAGTTAACTATGGCTACACCTTC	CASSGAVNYGYTF
-	TRBV6-2/TRBV6-3	-	TRBJ2-3	TGTGCCAGCAGTTCGTGGATAACGCAGTATTTT	CASSSWITQYF
few	TRBV9	-	TRBJ1-6	TGTGCTACGGGGACGGGACCCAATTCACCCCTCCACTTT	CATGTGPNSPLHF
-	TRBV20-1	-	TRBJ1-2	TGCAGTGCTGGCTCATCCGGACTATCCTATGGCTACACCTTC	CSAGSSGLSYGYTF
many	TRBV7-9	-	TRBJ1-4	TGTGCCAGCAGCTTAGTGGTTGAAGGAGAAAAACTGTTTTTT	CASSLVVEGEKLFF
many	TRBV9	-	TRBJ2-4	TGTGCCAGCAGCGTAGCTTATGAGAGAGGAAACATTCAGTACTTC	CASSVAYERGNIQYF
few	TRBV2	-	TRBJ2-7	TGTGCCAGCACCGGACAGCTAACATACGAGCAGTACTTC	CASTGQLTYEQYF
few	TRBV7-9	TRBD1	TRBJ1-6	TGTGCCAGCAGCTTAGGAGCCGGGACAGTTTTAAATTCACCCCTCCACTTT	CASSLGAGTVLNSPLHF
-	TRBV19	-	TRBJ1-1	TGTGCCAGTAGTCAAGTCGTCACTGAAGCTTTCTTT	CASSQVVTEAFF
-	TRBV7-2	-	TRBJ2-2	TGTGCCAGCAGCTTAGGAAGGTACACCGGGGAGCTGTTTTTT	CASSLGRYTGELFF
many	TRBV29-1	-	TRBJ2-2	TGCAGCGTTGAGGCCTGGACGAACACCGGGGAGCTGTTTTTT	CSVEAWTNTGELFF
-	TRBV3-1	TRBD2	TRBJ2-3	TGTGCCAGCAGCCGGACTAGCGGGGGTGTGAATACGCAGTATTTT	CASSRTSGGVNTQYF